The 2 T cell receptor beta chains in this list originate from one sample, sequenced in a study of cytomegalovirus exposure and HLA in healthy donors. The study ran its PCR with 60 Vbeta and 13 Jbeta primers. Some clones are missing from TCRdb's copy, which holds only in-frame ones; the method was immunoSEQ multiplex PCR. This sample has about 130,000 clones, with around 72% found just once. Sequencing used PBMCs. Source of these receptors: a man aged 30 to 39 in good health and CMV-seronegative.

The rearrangement links TRBV2 to TRBJ2-7; weak D call: TRBD2 (5 bases). This CDR3 spans 13 amino acids. V was shortened by 4 bases and J by 3 bases, with 10 bases between the two germline ends. Germline V lookup: CDR1 SNHLY, CDR2 FYNNEI. CDR3 loop: CASSAGEYYEQYF. The CDR3 DNA is TGTGCCAGCAGTGCCGGGGAGTACTACGAGCAGTACTTC.

The genes are TRBV2 and TRBJ1-2, with D perhaps TRBD1 (5 bases). The CDR3 extends over 18 amino acids. Germline values: CDR1 SNHLY, CDR2 FYNNEI. V lost 11 bases and J lost 0, with 28 bases in between. DNA of the CDR3: TGTGCCGCAAGCAAAGGGGTAGGGTCCATCCTAGCTAACTATGGCTACACCTTC. Translated, it gives CAASKGVGSILANYGYTF.